The rows below give T cell receptor beta chains drawn from one sample of a study of T cell repertoires in cytomegalovirus infection. TCRdb re-called the reads with MiXCR, one entry per CDR3 protein. The table lists some 700,000 distinct CDR3 sequences, roughly a third of them singletons, with roughly 20% in the top ten. These receptors have no identified antigens. The sequencing used cultured PBMCs, collected from culture after CMV antigen stimulation. All receptors come from a human donor in good health (CMV status not recorded). Some clones in this sample may be carry-over from other donors' samples. Each CDR3 is given with its conserved first and last residue. A D gene is named only where the DNA matches it firmly. Size tells how often a clone was seen (once, few, many) or the class of an expanded clone, and some rows leave it out.

v_gene: TRBV7-2; d_gene: TRBD2; abundance: many; j_gene: TRBJ2-7; len: 14; CDR3nt: TGTGCCAGCAGCTTCCTAGCGGGGAACTACGAGCAGTACTTC; CDR3aa: CASSFLAGNYEQYF
v_gene: TRBV6-1; d_gene: TRBD2; abundance: few; j_gene: TRBJ2-1; len: 14; CDR3nt: TGTGCCAGCAGATTGCTAGCGGGAGGGGTGGAGCAGTTCTTC; CDR3aa: CASRLLAGGVEQFF
v_gene: TRBV5-1; d_gene: NA; abundance: few; j_gene: TRBJ2-7; len: 14; CDR3nt: TGCGCCAGCAGCTTGCAAGCGGGCCGCTACGAGCAGTACTTC; CDR3aa: CASSLQAGRYEQYF
v_gene: TRBV28; d_gene: NA; abundance: NA; j_gene: TRBJ2-1; len: 13; CDR3nt: TGTGCCAGCAGGACCTTACTAGACAGTGAGCAGTTCTTC; CDR3aa: CASRTLLDSEQFF
v_gene: TRBV6-1; d_gene: TRBD1; abundance: NA; j_gene: TRBJ2-5; len: 13; CDR3nt: TGTGCCGGAAAGACAGGGGTTGTGGAGACCCAGTACTTC; CDR3aa: CAGKTGVVETQYF
v_gene: TRBV2; d_gene: NA; abundance: NA; j_gene: TRBJ1-5; len: 9; CDR3nt: TGTGCCAGCGGTCAGCCCCAGCATTTT; CDR3aa: CASGQPQHF
v_gene: TRBV28; d_gene: NA; abundance: many; j_gene: TRBJ2-7; len: 13; CDR3nt: TGTGCCAGCAGCTTAAGTCCCTCCTACGAGCAGTACTTC; CDR3aa: CASSLSPSYEQYF
v_gene: TRBV7-9; d_gene: NA; abundance: NA; j_gene: TRBJ2-1; len: 17; CDR3nt: TGTGCCAGCAGCCAGGGCGGGGGCCGAAAAACGTCCGGTGAGCAGTTCTTC; CDR3aa: CASSQGGGRKTSGEQFF
v_gene: TRBV18; d_gene: NA; abundance: once; j_gene: TRBJ2-5; len: 13; CDR3nt: TGTGCCAGCTCACCAACGCGGGCGGAGACCCAGTACTTC; CDR3aa: CASSPTRAETQYF
v_gene: TRBV9; d_gene: TRBD1; abundance: few; j_gene: TRBJ2-7; len: 14; CDR3nt: TGTGCCAGCAGCCTGGGACAGGGAAACTACGAGCAGTACTTC; CDR3aa: CASSLGQGNYEQYF
v_gene: TRBV9; d_gene: TRBD1; abundance: few; j_gene: TRBJ1-1; len: 15; CDR3nt: TGTGCCAGCAGCGTAGGACCGACAGGGATCACTGAAGCTTTCTTT; CDR3aa: CASSVGPTGITEAFF
v_gene: TRBV7-8; d_gene: NA; abundance: many; j_gene: TRBJ1-1; len: 16; CDR3nt: TGTGCCAGCAGCTTACGGGTCCCCACAGCGAACACTGAAGCTTTCTTT; CDR3aa: CASSLRVPTANTEAFF
v_gene: TRBV18; d_gene: NA; abundance: NA; j_gene: TRBJ1-2; len: 15; CDR3nt: TGTGCCAGCTCACCACTTCCACTAATCCAGGATGGCTACACCTTC; CDR3aa: CASSPLPLIQDGYTF
v_gene: TRBV7-9; d_gene: TRBD2; abundance: NA; j_gene: TRBJ2-5; len: 15; CDR3nt: TGTGCCAGCAGCTTCACGCGGGGGGGGCAAGAGACCCAGTACTTC; CDR3aa: CASSFTRGGQETQYF
v_gene: TRBV27; d_gene: NA; abundance: NA; j_gene: TRBJ1-4; len: 16; CDR3nt: TGTGCCAGCAGTTTATCGAGAGGGGCGGCTAATGAAAAACTGTTTTTT; CDR3aa: CASSLSRGAANEKLFF
v_gene: TRBV11-2; d_gene: NA; abundance: many; j_gene: TRBJ1-4; len: 15; CDR3nt: TGTGCCAGCAGCTTAGAGGGGGGAATGGGCGAAAAACTGTTTTTT; CDR3aa: CASSLEGGMGEKLFF
v_gene: TRBV7-6; d_gene: TRBD1; abundance: once; j_gene: TRBJ1-1; len: 15; CDR3nt: TGTGCCAGCAGCCAAACAGGGGGGGTAAACACTGAAGCTTTCTTT; CDR3aa: CASSQTGGVNTEAFF
v_gene: TRBV6-2/TRBV6-3; d_gene: NA; abundance: NA; j_gene: TRBJ1-2; len: 17; CDR3nt: TGTGCCAGCAGTTACGACATTGGCGGCTATTGGTACTATGGCTACACCTTC; CDR3aa: CASSYDIGGYWYYGYTF
v_gene: TRBV28; d_gene: NA; abundance: few; j_gene: TRBJ1-2; len: 13; CDR3nt: TGTGCCAGCAGAGAACAGATTAACTATGGCTACACCTTC; CDR3aa: CASREQINYGYTF
v_gene: TRBV7-2; d_gene: NA; abundance: NA; j_gene: TRBJ1-1; len: 15; CDR3nt: TGTGCCAGCAGCTTAGAACGACAGCAGAACACTGAAGCTTTCTTT; CDR3aa: CASSLERQQNTEAFF
v_gene: TRBV29-1; d_gene: TRBD1; abundance: NA; j_gene: TRBJ1-5; len: 16; CDR3nt: TGCAGCGCCGTCGAAGGGACAGGGGGATCCAATCAGCCCCAGCATTTT; CDR3aa: CSAVEGTGGSNQPQHF
v_gene: TRBV7-2; d_gene: NA; abundance: once; j_gene: TRBJ2-1; len: 15; CDR3nt: TGTGCCAGCCTCCCGGAAGCCCGCTGGCACAATGAGCAGTGCTTC; CDR3aa: CASLPEARWHNEQCF
v_gene: TRBV12-3/TRBV12-4; d_gene: NA; abundance: NA; j_gene: TRBJ2-3; len: 15; CDR3nt: TGTGCCAGCAGCCCCCTAGGTGGGCGTACAGATACGCAGTATTTT; CDR3aa: CASSPLGGRTDTQYF